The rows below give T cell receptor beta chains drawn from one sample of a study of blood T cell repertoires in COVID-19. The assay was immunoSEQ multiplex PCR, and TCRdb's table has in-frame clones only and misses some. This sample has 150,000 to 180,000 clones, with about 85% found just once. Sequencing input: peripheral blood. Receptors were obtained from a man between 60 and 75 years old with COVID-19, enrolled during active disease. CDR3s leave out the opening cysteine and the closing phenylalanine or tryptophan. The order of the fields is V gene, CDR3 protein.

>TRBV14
ASSQGARETQY
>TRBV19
ASSIGTGSSGNTIY
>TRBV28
ASTSYPSYSEAF
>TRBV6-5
ASSSPNYGYT
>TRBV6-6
ASSSTSGGYT
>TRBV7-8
ASSLAGQASYGYT
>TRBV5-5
ASSLSRGAGAYEQY
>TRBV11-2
ASRRDRAFGTEAF
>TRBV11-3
ASSLDSGGEQF
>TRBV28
ASTESGTGMNGYT
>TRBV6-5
ASRRDRVHEQY
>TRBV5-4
ASSFGAPRGRVSGANVLT
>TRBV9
ASSIIAGGPPDTQY
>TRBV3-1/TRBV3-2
ASSPGTGINQPQH
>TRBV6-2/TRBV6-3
ASSPLGSGNSYEQY
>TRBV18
ASRGTSGYEQY
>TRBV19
ASSRGTGRSGNTIY
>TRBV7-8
ASSTTGLSGNTIY
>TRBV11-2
ASSLGTGGETQY
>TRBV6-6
ASRRDTPEPQY
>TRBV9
ASSSRSAGNTEAF
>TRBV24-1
ATSDPSLAGALQGQY
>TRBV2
ASSVGTGGYEQY
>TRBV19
ASSRTDPSNQPQH
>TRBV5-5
ASSLGGTATYEQY
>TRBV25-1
ASSDWGGGTEAF
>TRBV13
ASSLLRSTDTQY
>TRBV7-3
ASSAGTGWNEQF
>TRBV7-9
ASSFGTSLVSTDTQY
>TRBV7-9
ASSLMLRETQY
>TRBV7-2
ASSLTSGAQETQY
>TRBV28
ASSLVEGAYGYT
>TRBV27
ASRGGTGGTDTQY
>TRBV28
ASSQLWGPLTGKGYT
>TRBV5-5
ASSLTGRGDGYT